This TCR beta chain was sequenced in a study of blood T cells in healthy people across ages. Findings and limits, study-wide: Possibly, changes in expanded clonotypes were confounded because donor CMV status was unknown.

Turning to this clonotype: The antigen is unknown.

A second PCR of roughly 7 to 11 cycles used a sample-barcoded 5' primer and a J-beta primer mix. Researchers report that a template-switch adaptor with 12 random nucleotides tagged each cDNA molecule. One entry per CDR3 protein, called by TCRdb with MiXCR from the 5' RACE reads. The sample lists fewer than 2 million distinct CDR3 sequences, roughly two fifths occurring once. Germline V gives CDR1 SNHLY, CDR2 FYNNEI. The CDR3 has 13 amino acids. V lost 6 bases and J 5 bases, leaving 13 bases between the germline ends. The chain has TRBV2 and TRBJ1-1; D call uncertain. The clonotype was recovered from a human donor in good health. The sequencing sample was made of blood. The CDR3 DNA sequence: TGTGCCAGCAGCACAAATCCCGGGACTGAAGCTTTCTTT. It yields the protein CASSTNPGTEAFF.